A selection of T cell receptor beta chains follows, all from one sample in a study of blood T cells in healthy people across ages. TCRdb reanalysed the 5' RACE reads using MiXCR and keeps one entry per CDR3 protein. Here the sample spans roughly 1.9 million distinct CDR3 sequences, 35% to 50% being singletons. Sequencing input: blood. These receptors were taken from a human donor in good health. CDR3s include the opening cysteine and the closing phenylalanine or tryptophan. Each record gives: V gene, CDR3 protein.

v_call: TRBV19
cdr3_aa: CASGFLPNTEAFF

v_call: TRBV29-1
cdr3_aa: CSVVAQGDLYGYTF

v_call: TRBV5-1
cdr3_aa: CASSPGRTNEQFF

v_call: TRBV7-3
cdr3_aa: CASSLRGPTSGGPPDTQYF

v_call: TRBV4-1
cdr3_aa: CASSQDDGESTEAFF

v_call: TRBV29-1
cdr3_aa: CSVADRGAYGYTF

v_call: TRBV9
cdr3_aa: CASSARTSMNTEAFF

v_call: TRBV10-3
cdr3_aa: CAISSLREGYEQYF

v_call: TRBV28
cdr3_aa: CASSLPSTYEQYF

v_call: TRBV6-4
cdr3_aa: CASSDSIGGPWDQPQHF

v_call: TRBV7-9
cdr3_aa: CASSLNIQYF

v_call: TRBV5-5
cdr3_aa: CASGLTGTQGDYGYTF

v_call: TRBV20-1
cdr3_aa: CSARLLTSSYNEQFF

v_call: TRBV29-1
cdr3_aa: CSVETRGARPTEAFF

v_call: TRBV19
cdr3_aa: CASSMADYNEHFF

v_call: TRBV7-8
cdr3_aa: CASSLRLAEVNEQFF

v_call: TRBV5-1
cdr3_aa: CASKRDVGGTNEKLFF

v_call: TRBV12-5
cdr3_aa: CASGLEVGEQFF

v_call: TRBV12-3/TRBV12-4
cdr3_aa: CASSLGRHYQPQHF

v_call: TRBV6-1
cdr3_aa: CASSEPGQPEDTEAFF

v_call: TRBV24-1
cdr3_aa: CATSQAVGGSSEQYF

v_call: TRBV5-1
cdr3_aa: CASSYRTGAEDTQYF

v_call: TRBV28
cdr3_aa: CASSTGTENIQYF

v_call: TRBV7-9
cdr3_aa: CASSVGGTNQPQHF

v_call: TRBV7-9
cdr3_aa: CASSLWGVDEQYF

v_call: TRBV10-3
cdr3_aa: CAIGTDRADTQYF

v_call: TRBV2
cdr3_aa: CASSVGQSSNQPQHF

v_call: TRBV25-1
cdr3_aa: CASSEIGQGARTGELFF

v_call: TRBV9
cdr3_aa: CASSVGSGGIKHNEQFF

v_call: TRBV10-3
cdr3_aa: CAISEGVDYGYTF

v_call: TRBV7-8
cdr3_aa: CASSSRGFGQLEQYF

v_call: TRBV5-1
cdr3_aa: CASSLVRNGSNQPQHF

v_call: TRBV7-9
cdr3_aa: CASSPGGGEIVEKLFF

v_call: TRBV7-3
cdr3_aa: CASKGASSTDTQYF

v_call: TRBV5-1
cdr3_aa: CASSISGVSYNEQFF

v_call: TRBV20-1
cdr3_aa: CSAAPNSYEQYF

v_call: TRBV20-1
cdr3_aa: CSAHTGTGGTKQYF

v_call: TRBV4-3
cdr3_aa: CASSQDRQGHPSALANEQFF

v_call: TRBV27
cdr3_aa: CASSHQGLETQYF

v_call: TRBV11-3
cdr3_aa: CASNRGLAGRDEQFF

v_call: TRBV4-3
cdr3_aa: CASSQILRDRVDYEQYF

v_call: TRBV27
cdr3_aa: CASSLRGLSSYEQYF